The rows below give T cell receptor beta chains drawn from one sample of a study of T-cell memory formation after mild COVID-19. TCRdb re-called the 5' RACE reads with MiXCR, one entry per CDR3 protein. The sample has approximately 500,000 distinct CDR3 sequences; 25% are singletons. Sequencing was performed on PBMCs or a T cell subset sorted from them (not recorded which). Source of these receptors: an adult woman who had mild COVID-19 (a few samples of this study predate the infection). Cell type and time point are not known. CDR3s include the opening cysteine and the closing phenylalanine or tryptophan. D genes are given only for firm matches. Clone size is stated in some rows and not others, as once, few, many or a class when expanded.

size: few; J: TRBJ2-1; V: TRBV20-1; D: -; DNA: TGCAGTGCTAGAGCCCCGTGGGGCAATGAGCAGTTCTTC; CDR3: CSARAPWGNEQFF
size: -; J: TRBJ2-7; V: TRBV3-1; D: TRBD1; DNA: TGTGCCAGCAGCCAAGAACAGGGGGCATACGAGCAGTACTTC; CDR3: CASSQEQGAYEQYF
size: few; J: TRBJ2-1; V: TRBV20-1; D: TRBD2; DNA: TGCAGTGCTTCGGGGACTAGCGGGGGGATCCCCTACAATGAGCAGTTCTTC; CDR3: CSASGTSGGIPYNEQFF
size: -; J: TRBJ2-7; V: TRBV29-1; D: -; DNA: TGCAGCGTTGACAGGCCTGGGAAGGAATCCGAGCAGTACTTC; CDR3: CSVDRPGKESEQYF
size: -; J: TRBJ1-2; V: TRBV12-3/TRBV12-4; D: TRBD1; DNA: TGTGCCAGCAGAGGGGGCAGTTTTTCTAACTATGGCTACACCTTC; CDR3: CASRGGSFSNYGYTF
size: -; J: TRBJ2-5; V: TRBV5-1; D: TRBD1; DNA: TGCGCCAGCAGCCCGACAGGGGTCCAAGAGACCCAGTACTTC; CDR3: CASSPTGVQETQYF
size: many; J: TRBJ2-7; V: TRBV7-3; D: -; DNA: TGTGCCAGCAGCTTGCGCCGTGGGAGCGTCTACGAGCAGTACTTC; CDR3: CASSLRRGSVYEQYF
size: -; J: TRBJ1-1; V: TRBV6-5; D: -; DNA: TGTGCCAGCAGTTACTCGACGGCTGAAGCTTTCTTT; CDR3: CASSYSTAEAFF
size: few; J: TRBJ2-5; V: TRBV19; D: -; DNA: TGTGCCAGTAATACAGGGTCGGGTGTGGAGACCCAGTACTTC; CDR3: CASNTGSGVETQYF
size: few; J: TRBJ2-5; V: TRBV5-1; D: -; DNA: TGCGCCAGCAGCTTGGCCGTTCACCAAGAGACCCAGTACTTC; CDR3: CASSLAVHQETQYF
size: -; J: TRBJ2-7; V: TRBV29-1; D: -; DNA: TGCAGCGTGGGGGGCCTCTCCTACGAGCAGTACTTC; CDR3: CSVGGLSYEQYF
size: -; J: TRBJ2-1; V: TRBV29-1; D: -; DNA: TGCAGCGTTGAATCTGGGTCTAGCACTGTTGAGGGAGAGCAGTTCTTC; CDR3: CSVESGSSTVEGEQFF
size: -; J: TRBJ2-3; V: TRBV7-3; D: TRBD2; DNA: TGTGCCAGCAGTGCCTGGGGGGGGAGCACAGATACGCAGTATTTT; CDR3: CASSAWGGSTDTQYF
size: few; J: TRBJ2-1; V: TRBV20-1; D: TRBD1; DNA: TGCAGTGCCCGGACTACCGGGACAGGGGGAATTTTGCAGTTCTTC; CDR3: CSARTTGTGGILQFF
size: few; J: TRBJ2-5; V: TRBV3-1; D: -; DNA: TGTGCCAGCAGCCCTAAATACCAAGAGACCCAGTACTTC; CDR3: CASSPKYQETQYF
size: -; J: TRBJ2-1; V: TRBV29-1; D: -; DNA: TGCAGCGGTGAAAGGGGGGGGTCCAGCTCCTACAATGAGCAGTTCTTC; CDR3: CSGERGGSSSYNEQFF
size: many; J: TRBJ2-2; V: TRBV12-3/TRBV12-4; D: TRBD2; DNA: TGTGCCAGCAGTCGAGCGGGGGGGAACACCGGGGAGCTGTTTTTT; CDR3: CASSRAGGNTGELFF
size: -; J: TRBJ2-1; V: TRBV27; D: -; DNA: TGTGCCAGCAGTCGGGGACTCGACAATGAGCAGTTCTTC; CDR3: CASSRGLDNEQFF
size: once; J: TRBJ2-6; V: TRBV6-7; D: TRBD1; DNA: TGTGCCAGCAGTTACTCGAGAGTTTCTCCAGGGGGCAGAGGAGCTGGGGCCAACGTCCTGACTTTC; CDR3: CASSYSRVSPGGRGAGANVLTF
size: -; J: TRBJ2-7; V: TRBV6-1; D: TRBD2; DNA: TGTGCCAGCAGTGACCCGGGACTACCCCAATGGGAGCAGTACTTC; CDR3: CASSDPGLPQWEQYF
size: -; J: TRBJ2-1; V: TRBV27; D: -; DNA: TGTGCCAGCAGACCACGTCCGGGACAAGCCTACAATGAGCAGTTCTTC; CDR3: CASRPRPGQAYNEQFF
size: few; J: TRBJ2-3; V: TRBV4-2; D: -; DNA: TGTGCCAGCAGCCAAGAGTGGGGGGCTAGCGCCTTCGATACGCAGTATTTT; CDR3: CASSQEWGASAFDTQYF